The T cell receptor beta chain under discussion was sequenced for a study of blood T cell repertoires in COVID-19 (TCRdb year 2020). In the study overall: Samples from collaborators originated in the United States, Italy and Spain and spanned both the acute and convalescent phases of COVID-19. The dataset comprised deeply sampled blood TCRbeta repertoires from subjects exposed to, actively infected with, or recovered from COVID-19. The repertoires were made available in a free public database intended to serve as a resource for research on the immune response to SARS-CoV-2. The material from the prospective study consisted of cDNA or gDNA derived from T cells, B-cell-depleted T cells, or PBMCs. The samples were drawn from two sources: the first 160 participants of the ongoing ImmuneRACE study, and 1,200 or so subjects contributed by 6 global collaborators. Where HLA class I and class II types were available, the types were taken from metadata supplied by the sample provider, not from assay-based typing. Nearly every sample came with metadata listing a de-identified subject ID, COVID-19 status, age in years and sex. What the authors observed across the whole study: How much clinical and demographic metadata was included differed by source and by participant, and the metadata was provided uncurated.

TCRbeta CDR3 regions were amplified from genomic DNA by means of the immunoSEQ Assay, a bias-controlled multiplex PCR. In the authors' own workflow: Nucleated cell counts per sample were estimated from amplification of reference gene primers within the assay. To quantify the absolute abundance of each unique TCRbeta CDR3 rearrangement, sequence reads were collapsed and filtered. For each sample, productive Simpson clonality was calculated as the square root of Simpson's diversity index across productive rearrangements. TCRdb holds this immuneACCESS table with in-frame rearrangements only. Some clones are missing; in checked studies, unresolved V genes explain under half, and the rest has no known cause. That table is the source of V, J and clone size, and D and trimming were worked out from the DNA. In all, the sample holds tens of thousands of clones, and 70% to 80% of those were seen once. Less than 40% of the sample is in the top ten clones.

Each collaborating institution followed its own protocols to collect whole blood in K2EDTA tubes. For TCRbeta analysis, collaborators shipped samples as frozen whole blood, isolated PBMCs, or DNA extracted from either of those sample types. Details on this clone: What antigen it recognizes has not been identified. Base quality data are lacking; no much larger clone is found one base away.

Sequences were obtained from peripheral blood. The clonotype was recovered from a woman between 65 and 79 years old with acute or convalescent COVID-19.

The nucleotide sequence reads TGTGCCAGCACGAGCAACACTGAAGCTTTCTTT. It translates to CASTSNTEAFF. The chain was built from TRBV27 and TRBJ1-1, with the D gene too uncertain to name. V gives up 7 bases and J gives up 2 bases, and the segment between their germline ends measures 5 bases. CDR1 MNHEY and CDR2 SMNVEV were looked up in the germline V gene (reference sequence). The CDR3, cysteine through phenylalanine, is 11 amino acids long. Just the 33-base CDR3 DNA is kept, in frame starting at base 1.